The source of this TCR beta chain is a study of cytomegalovirus exposure and HLA in healthy donors. Across the study: The use of the same platform for the roughly 120 validation repertoires and the roughly 700 first-cohort repertoires was reported by a later analysis.

Study findings and constraints: The listing of roughly 160 TCR beta chains classed them as cytomegalovirus-associated. Cytomegalovirus status, reportedly, was diagnosed with high specificity and sensitivity by the classifier.

A note on this clone: What it binds is not known.

The donors were part of the validation cohort, which consisted of under 150 subjects and was separate from the first cohort of 666 subjects. Repertoires were generated with immunoSEQ multiplex PCR, while TCRdb's copy carries only in-frame clones and drops some. Of roughly 98,000 clones in the sample, 87% were seen once. The CDR3 covers 12 residues. Germline lookup yields CDR1 SQVTM and CDR2 ANQGSEA. Trimming removed 1 base from V and 1 base from J, with 4 bases in between. The TCR was taken from a man aged 18 to 29 in good health and CMV-seropositive. The chain combines TRBV29-1 with TRBJ1-1; unclear D gene. The sample comprised PBMCs. CDR3 sequence reads: CSVEGANTEAFF. The DNA of the CDR3 is TGCAGCGTTGAAGGGGCGAACACTGAAGCTTTCTTT.